This paragraph reports one T cell receptor (beta chain). Its antigen is unknown. The data originate from a study of blood T cells in healthy people across ages. For the study at large: When template switching was applied, about one barcoded beta molecule was captured per two T cells. Findings of the study overall: Versus aged donors, long-lived donors had higher diversity and more naive CD4+ cells.

This CDR3 is built from 14 residues. The V end lost 8 bases, the J end lost 7 bases, and 18 bases lay between the germline ends. Germline CDR1 SNHLY, CDR2 FYNNEI. Combining a sample-barcoded 5' primer with a J-beta primer mix, a second PCR ran for about 7 to 11 cycles. One entry per CDR3 protein results from TCRdb running MiXCR on the 5' RACE reads. This table holds about 640,000 distinct CDR3 sequences, 45% to 65% found once. This chain links TRBV2 with TRBJ1-5; D not resolved. The specimen sequenced was blood. The TCR sequence derives from a man in his 60s in good health. CDR3 in DNA: TGTGCCAGCGGGATCTCAAGAGAGAGGCAGCCCCAGCATTTT. Its translation is CASGISRERQPQHF.